Listed below are T cell receptor beta chains from one sample, sequenced in a study of shared clonotypes between healthy human individuals. Profiled with immunoSEQ multiplex PCR; TCRdb holds only in-frame clones, not every one. The sample records around 1.9 million clones, more than 85% being singletons. Sequenced sample: naive CD8+ T cells from PBMCs. These TCRs come from a man aged 18 to 30 in good health. Some clones in this sample may be carry-over from other donors' samples. Both conserved end residues are part of each CDR3. The D gene is left open where the match is weak. Not every row has a clone size; where given, it reads once, few, many or a size class.

D | length | J | size | V | DNA | CDR3
TRBD2 | 20 | TRBJ2-2 | NA | TRBV9 | TGTGCCAGCAGCGCAGGAACCCCCGGGACTAGCGGGAGAGGTGACGGGGAGCTGTTTTTT | CASSAGTPGTSGRGDGELFF
NA | 15 | TRBJ1-1 | NA | TRBV19 | TGTGCCAGTAGTGAGAACGACTTCGGAGGAACTGAAGCTTTCTTT | CASSENDFGGTEAFF
NA | 15 | TRBJ2-1 | NA | TRBV14 | TGTGCCAGCAGCCATTTTTCCCCGGGGTACAATGAGCAGTTCTTC | CASSHFSPGYNEQFF
TRBD1 | 13 | TRBJ2-1 | NA | TRBV29-1 | TGCAGCGTTTGGGACAGGGATATGAGTGAGCAGTTCTTC | CSVWDRDMSEQFF
NA | 15 | TRBJ1-1 | NA | TRBV13 | TGTGCCAGCAGCTTTATACAGGGCATGAACACTGAAGCTTTCTTT | CASSFIQGMNTEAFF
NA | 15 | TRBJ1-1 | NA | TRBV9 | TGTGCCAGCAGCGTAGATGGTGGAGTGAACACTGAAGCTTTCTTT | CASSVDGGVNTEAFF
TRBD2 | 16 | TRBJ2-5 | NA | TRBV19 | TGTGCCAGTAGTGCTAGCCGACTAGCGGAAGCCGAGACCCAGTACTTC | CASSASRLAEAETQYF
NA | 15 | TRBJ1-4 | NA | TRBV28 | TGTGCCAGCAGTTTATATTCGTATCTGGACGAAAAACTGTTTTTT | CASSLYSYLDEKLFF
TRBD2 | 18 | TRBJ2-3 | NA | TRBV27 | TGTGCCAGGCCGACTAGCGGGACTACCGAGGGTAGCACAGATACGCAGTATTTT | CARPTSGTTEGSTDTQYF
TRBD2 | 16 | TRBJ2-1 | NA | TRBV28 | TGTGCCACTCGAGCGGGAGGAATCCTTTCCTACAATGAGCAGTTCTTC | CATRAGGILSYNEQFF
NA | 15 | TRBJ2-1 | NA | TRBV27 | TGTGCCAGCAGTCCCGATCTAGGGGATTACAATGAGCAGTTCTTC | CASSPDLGDYNEQFF
TRBD1 | 17 | TRBJ2-2 | NA | TRBV5-1 | TGCGCCAGCAGCCCTACCAAGACAGGGGGTCTTACCGGGGAGCTGTTTTTT | CASSPTKTGGLTGELFF
NA | 13 | TRBJ2-1 | NA | TRBV30 | TGTGCCTGGAGTTATGCGGGATACAATGAGCAGTTCTTC | CAWSYAGYNEQFF
TRBD1 | 14 | TRBJ1-5 | NA | TRBV28 | TGTGCCAGCAGATGGACAGGGTTCGGGCAGCCCCAGCATTTT | CASRWTGFGQPQHF
NA | 15 | TRBJ1-4 | NA | TRBV13 | TGTGCCAGCACCGACTGGGGACGGCGTAATGAAAAACTGTTTTTT | CASTDWGRRNEKLFF
TRBD1 | 16 | TRBJ2-3 | NA | TRBV10-1 | TGCGCCAGCTCGAAAGGAAGCGGCAGGGGGTCAGATACGCAGTATTTT | CASSKGSGRGSDTQYF
NA | 13 | TRBJ2-1 | NA | TRBV28 | TGTGCCAGCAGTTCAACTGGGGAGAATGAGCAGTTCTTC | CASSSTGENEQFF
NA | 15 | TRBJ2-1 | NA | TRBV5-6 | TGTGCCAGCAGCTTGAAAAGGACGCGCTACAATGAGCAGTTCTTC | CASSLKRTRYNEQFF
NA | 13 | TRBJ2-4 | NA | TRBV2 | TGTGCCCGGGCCGCAGGACCCAAAAACATTCAGTACTTC | CARAAGPKNIQYF
TRBD2 | 17 | TRBJ2-1 | NA | TRBV28 | TGTGCCAGCAGTTTGGGGGGACTAGCGGGAGAGTATGATGAGCAGTTCTTC | CASSLGGLAGEYDEQFF
NA | 15 | TRBJ2-7 | NA | TRBV15 | TGTGCCACCAGCAGAGATAGGGTGGGGGCCTACGAGCAGTACTTC | CATSRDRVGAYEQYF
TRBD1 | 16 | TRBJ2-1 | NA | TRBV7-9 | TGTGCCAGCAGCTTACAGCCGGGACAGCCTTACAATGAGCAGTTCTTC | CASSLQPGQPYNEQFF
NA | 13 | TRBJ2-7 | once | TRBV27 | TGTGCCAGCAGTTTAATCATGGGGCACGAGCAGTACTTC | CASSLIMGHEQYF
TRBD2 | 19 | TRBJ2-5 | NA | TRBV9 | TGTGCCAGCAGTCATCCGCGTGGACCTAGCGGGAGTTGGCAAGAGACCCAGTACTTC | CASSHPRGPSGSWQETQYF
TRBD2 | 15 | TRBJ2-1 | once | TRBV27 | TGTGCCAGCAGTTTTGGACTAGCAGCCTACAATGAGCAGTTCTTC | CASSFGLAAYNEQFF
NA | 14 | TRBJ2-7 | NA | TRBV27 | TGTGCCAGCAGTTTATATACAGGGCCCCACGAGCAGTACTTC | CASSLYTGPHEQYF
NA | 17 | TRBJ2-1 | NA | TRBV29-1 | TGCAGCGTTGAAGGTATCGGAGCGGACCTTCTTGCTGGTGAGCAGTTCTTC | CSVEGIGADLLAGEQFF
NA | 14 | TRBJ2-1 | NA | TRBV5-1 | TGCGCCAGCAGCTTCGGGCTCGAGGGGAATGAGCAGTTCTTC | CASSFGLEGNEQFF
NA | 11 | TRBJ2-1 | NA | TRBV25-1 | TGTGCCAGCAGTGATTACCGGGATTACTTCTTC | CASSDYRDYFF
TRBD2 | 16 | TRBJ2-7 | NA | TRBV6-5 | TGTGCCAGCAGTTCCCTCCGCGAGCGGGGCTCCTACGAGCAGTACTTC | CASSSLRERGSYEQYF
NA | 14 | TRBJ2-5 | NA | TRBV2 | TGTGCCAGCAGCGGGGCTCCTAAGGTAGAGACCCAGTACTTC | CASSGAPKVETQYF
NA | 15 | TRBJ1-4 | NA | TRBV6-1 | TGTGCCAGCAGTCCTCGACTCCTCGGCGGTGAAAAACTGTTTTTT | CASSPRLLGGEKLFF
TRBD2 | 13 | TRBJ2-7 | NA | TRBV19 | TGTGCCAGTAGCTGGGGGGGGAACTACGAGCAGTACTTC | CASSWGGNYEQYF
TRBD1 | 15 | TRBJ1-2 | NA | TRBV6-4 | TGTGCCAGCAGTGACTCTTGGACAGGCCTGAGGGGCTACACCTTC | CASSDSWTGLRGYTF
NA | 15 | TRBJ2-1 | NA | TRBV4-1 | TGCGCCAGCAGCCAAGAGGGGTTTAGCGTCGTAGAGCAGTTCTTC | CASSQEGFSVVEQFF
TRBD1 | 15 | TRBJ1-1 | NA | TRBV19 | TGTGCCAGTAGTCTAGCGGGGACAGGGGGCACTGAAGCTTTCTTT | CASSLAGTGGTEAFF
NA | 17 | TRBJ1-3 | NA | TRBV9 | TGTGCCAGCAGCGCCGGAAGGGGGGAGTACTCTGGAAACACCATATATTTT | CASSAGRGEYSGNTIYF
NA | 14 | TRBJ2-3 | NA | TRBV2 | TGTGCCAGCAGCCCGGGACTCGGCACAGATACGCAGTATTTT | CASSPGLGTDTQYF
TRBD2 | 19 | TRBJ2-2 | NA | TRBV7-3 | TGTGCCAGCAGCCCCCTTACTAGCGGGAGGGCCGATCGGACCGGGGAGCTGTTTTTT | CASSPLTSGRADRTGELFF
TRBD1 | 15 | TRBJ2-5 | NA | TRBV2 | TGTGCCAGCAGTGATACGGCAGGGGGATTTGAGACCCAGTACTTC | CASSDTAGGFETQYF
NA | 13 | TRBJ2-3 | NA | TRBV11-2 | TGTGCCAGCACGAGGGCCACGACAGATACGCAGTATTTT | CASTRATTDTQYF
NA | 14 | TRBJ2-3 | NA | TRBV27 | TGTGCCAGCAGTCCCTTCCTCCGCACAGATACGCAGTATTTT | CASSPFLRTDTQYF
TRBD1 | 17 | TRBJ2-1 | NA | TRBV9 | TGTGCCAGCAGCGCAGCTCCCGGACAGGGGGCAAGGAATGAGCAGTTCTTC | CASSAAPGQGARNEQFF
NA | 14 | TRBJ2-5 | NA | TRBV7-9 | TGTGCCAGCAGGGGAGGACAGCCCGGAGAGACCCAGTACTTC | CASRGGQPGETQYF
TRBD1 | 14 | TRBJ1-2 | NA | TRBV4-3 | TGCGCCAGCAGCCAAGCATCGACAGGGAATGGCTACACCTTC | CASSQASTGNGYTF
NA | 13 | TRBJ1-5 | NA | TRBV28 | TGTGCCAGCAGTTTAAGGGGGGGTCAGCCCCAGCATTTT | CASSLRGGQPQHF
TRBD1 | 14 | TRBJ2-7 | NA | TRBV5-4 | TGTGCCAGCAGTTTCGGGACAGGGGTCAGGGAGCAGTACTTC | CASSFGTGVREQYF
NA | 19 | TRBJ2-6 | NA | TRBV4-1 | TGCGCCAGCAGCCACCCCGCCTGGGCTCCAACGGGGGGGGCCAACGTCCTGACTTTC | CASSHPAWAPTGGANVLTF